These 24 T cell receptor beta chains originate from one sample sequenced in a study of blood T cell repertoires in COVID-19. TCRdb's table, derived via immunoSEQ multiplex PCR, lists solely in-frame clones and lacks some. This table has about 39,000 clones, around 80% appearing once. The sequenced sample was peripheral blood. These receptors were obtained from a man aged 55 to 70 in a cohort sampled during active COVID-19.

The rearrangement uses TRBV24-1 and TRBJ2-2, with TRBD1 matching over 9 bases. V gave up 9 bases and J gave up 3 bases; unmatched junction bases: 19. This CDR3 spans 19 amino acids. The germline V gene has CDR1 KGHDR and CDR2 SFDVKD. Here the CDR3 reads CATGGTGGSRNEHTGELFF. The CDR3 nucleotides read TGTGCCACCGGAGGAACAGGGGGCTCACGAAACGAGCACACCGGGGAGCTGTTTTTT.

The chain is built from TRBV6-1 and TRBJ2-2, with D tentatively TRBD1 (6 bases). Germline V gene data show CDR1 as MNHNS and CDR2 as SASEGT. The germline V and J ends were trimmed by 3 bases and 5 bases, with 16 bases remaining between them. This CDR3 is 16 amino acids long. CDR3 bases: TGTGCCAGCAGTGATCGGGCCAGGGGTAGGACCGGGGAGCTGTTTTTT. Its protein is CASSDRARGRTGELFF.

J is TRBJ1-2 and V is TRBV3-1 (or the pseudogene TRBV3-2); possible D gene TRBD1, 6 bases. V dropped 11 bases and J dropped 8 bases, with 15 bases sitting between them. The CDR3 extends over 11 amino acids. Germline V gene lookup returns CDR1 LGHDT and CDR2 YNNKEL (reference sequence). In nucleotides, the CDR3 is TGTGCCGCGCGGGGGGCGGGCGGCTACACCTTC. Translation: CAARGAGGYTF.

The chain employs TRBV7-9 and TRBJ2-3; 12 bases are a match to TRBD2. The ends lost 5 bases at V and 3 bases at J; junction bases unmatched: 3. This CDR3 has 15 residues. The germline CDR1 and CDR2 sequences are SEHNR and FQNEAQ (reference sequence). CDR3 nucleotides: TGTGCCAGCAGCCTGACTAGCGGGAGTACAGATACGCAGTATTTT. It encodes CASSLTSGSTDTQYF. Filled out from reference TRBV7-9 and TRBJ2-3, the complete variable domain reads DTGVSQNPRHKITKRGQNVTFRCDPISEHNRLYWYRQTLGQGPEFLTYFQNEAQLEKSRLLSDRFSAERPKGSFSTLEIQRTEQGDSAMYLCASSLTSGSTDTQYFGPGTRLTVL.

The chain couples TRBV18 to TRBJ2-1; 13 bases agree with TRBD2. This CDR3 contains 16 residues. Unmatched junction bases numbered 5, after V lost 3 bases and J lost 6 bases. CDR1 and CDR2 from the germline V gene are KGHSH and LQKENI. The CDR3 nucleotides are TGTGCCAGCTCACCCCGACTAGCGGGGGGTTCCAATGAGCAGTTCTTC. It is translated as CASSPRLAGGSNEQFF.

The chain links TRBV5-5 to TRBJ1-5; no clear D. The CDR3 length is 14 residues. Trimming cost V 2 bases and J 7 bases, with 13 bases left between them. Germline CDR1 reads SGHKS; CDR2 reads YYEKEE (reference sequence). The CDR3 DNA reads TGTGCCAGCAGCTTTGAGGTAGCTGGGCAGCCCCAGCATTTT. It yields the protein CASSFEVAGQPQHF.

The chain links TRBV11-2 to TRBJ1-3; D is ambiguous. CDR1 and CDR2 (germline): SGHAT, FQNNGV. V lost 5 bases to trimming and J lost 0 bases, with 14 bases between them. The CDR3 is made up of 16 amino acids. CDR3 nucleotide sequence: TGTGCCAGCAGCCCCTCCCTCGCCGGCTCTGGAAACACCATATATTTT. Translated: CASSPSLAGSGNTIYF.

The chain has TRBV7-2 and TRBJ2-3; possibly TRBD1 for D (5 bases). This CDR3 has 14 amino acids. V lost 0 bases and J 2 bases, leaving 6 bases between the germline ends. Germline CDR1 and CDR2: SGHTA and FQGNSA. CDR3 sequence: CASSLAGPTDTQYF. DNA for the CDR3: TGTGCCAGCAGCTTAGCGGGGCCCACAGATACGCAGTATTTT.

Only a few counts were recorded for this clone. The chain recombines TRBV28 with TRBJ2-7, with 15 bases lining up with TRBD2. This CDR3 has 15 amino acids. Looked up from germline, CDR1 is MDHEN and CDR2 is SYDVKM. V lost 6 bases to trimming and J lost 4 bases; unmatched junction nucleotides: 4. The CDR3 nucleotides read TGTGCCAGCAGAGAGGGACTAGCGGGAGGTTACGAGCAGTACTTC. This gives the protein CASREGLAGGYEQYF.

The chain uses TRBV20-1 and TRBJ1-2; tentatively, D is TRBD1 (5 bases). This CDR3 has 10 residues. Trimming took 3 bases from V and 8 from J, leaving 7 bases between them. Germline V gives CDR1 DFQATT, CDR2 SNEGSKA (reference sequence). The CDR3 loop reads CSARTDGYTF. DNA for the CDR3: TGCAGTGCTAGGACAGACGGCTACACCTTC.

The chain couples TRBV4-1 to TRBJ1-3; the D gene is possibly TRBD1 (6 bases). The CDR3 covers 17 residues. V was shortened by 0 bases and J by 1 base, with 13 bases between the two germline ends. From germline, CDR1 is MGHRA and CDR2 YSYEKL. CDR3 sequence: CASSQDEAGTSGNTIYF. The DNA for the CDR3 is TGCGCCAGCAGCCAAGATGAGGCAGGGACATCTGGAAACACCATATATTTT.

V gene TRBV7-9 combines with J gene TRBJ2-1; 9 nucleotides match TRBD2. V lost 5 bases to trimming and J lost 12 bases; unmatched junction nucleotides: 11. There are 14 residues in the CDR3. In germline, CDR1 is SEHNR, CDR2 FQNEAQ (reference sequence). CDR3 amino acids: CASSLDTQREAQFF. The DNA for the CDR3 is TGTGCCAGCAGCCTCGATACCCAGCGGGAGGCGCAGTTCTTC.

This clone was observed once. V usage is TRBV5-1 and J usage is TRBJ2-7, with D possibly being TRBD2 (5 bases). This CDR3 comprises 13 residues. Trimming removed 3 bases at V and 2 bases at J, with 9 bases between. In germline, CDR1 is SGHRS, CDR2 YFSETQ. Written as DNA, the CDR3 is TGCGCCAGCAGCTCCGGGATCCCCTACGAGCAGTACTTC. Encoded protein: CASSSGIPYEQYF.

The chain joins TRBV2 to TRBJ2-2; the D gene is possibly TRBD1 (6 bases). CDR1 is SNHLY and CDR2 is FYNNEI in the germline V gene. This CDR3 is built from 16 residues. V lost 10 bases, J lost 3 bases, and 21 bases lay in between. The CDR3 sequence: CATSSERQADTGELFF. In nucleotides, the CDR3 is TGTGCCACCTCCTCCGAAAGACAGGCCGACACCGGGGAGCTGTTTTTT.

The CDR3 sequence is CASSPGRSGGLAAKETQYF. The CDR3 nucleotides are TGCGCCAGCAGCCCAGGACGGAGTGGGGGACTAGCGGCTAAAGAGACCCAGTACTTC. This chain joins TRBV4-3 and TRBJ2-5, with 11 bases identical to TRBD2. In germline, CDR1 is LGHNA, CDR2 YSLEER. The CDR3 loop spans 19 amino acids. J was trimmed by 3 bases and V by 4 bases; bases with no gene match: 16.

The chain links TRBV10-3 to TRBJ2-2; TRBD2 aligns across 8 bases. Germline V gives CDR1 ENHRY, CDR2 SYGVKD. The CDR3 length is 14 residues. Unmatched junction bases numbered 7, after V lost 10 bases and J lost 3 bases. CDR3 amino acids: CATTGLADTGELFF. The CDR3 nucleotides are TGTGCCACCACCGGACTAGCCGACACCGGGGAGCTGTTTTTT.

The J gene is TRBJ1-2, the V gene TRBV27; TRBD1 might be the D (6 bases). CDR1 MNHEY and CDR2 SMNVEV come from the germline V gene (reference sequence). CDR3 length: 12 amino acids. V was pared by 6 bases and J by 6 bases, with 11 bases between. The CDR3 is CASRQGGHGYTF. CDR3 DNA sequence: TGTGCCAGCAGACAGGGAGGGCATGGCTACACCTTC.

The rearrangement links TRBV28 to TRBJ1-1, with D possibly TRBD1 on 5 matching bases. The CDR3 is 13 residues long. CDR1 and CDR2 (germline): MDHEN, SYDVKM. The V gene lost 5 bases and the J gene lost 0 bases, with 7 bases spanning the gap. CDR3 region: CASSRGMNTEAFF. As DNA, the CDR3 is TGTGCCAGCAGTAGGGGCATGAACACTGAAGCTTTCTTT. The variable domain in full, with the rest retrieved from reference TRBV28 and TRBJ1-1, is DVKVTQSSRYLVKRTGEKVFLECVQDMDHENMFWYRQDPGLGLRLIYFSYDVKMKEKGDIPEGYSVSREKKERFSLILESASTNQTSMYLCASSRGMNTEAFFGQGTRLTVV.

The chain has TRBV7-2 and TRBJ1-1; 8 positions match TRBD1. Per germline, CDR1 SGHTA and CDR2 FQGNSA. Losses at the gene ends were 1 base for V and 1 base for J; bases not matched to a gene: 2. There are 15 residues in the CDR3. The CDR3 coding sequence is TGTGCCAGCAGCTTAGTCAGGGGGCGGAACACTGAAGCTTTCTTT. This sequence encodes CASSLVRGRNTEAFF.

The chain joins TRBV5-1 to TRBJ2-7, with 9 nucleotides matching TRBD2. This CDR3 region has 15 residues. V shed 5 bases, J shed 5 bases, and the junction held 11 bases outside the gene matches. Germline V gene sequence: CDR1 SGHRS, CDR2 YFSETQ. CDR3 bases: TGCGCCAGCAGTTCCAATAGCGGGAGAAATAACGAGCAGTACTTC. It yields the protein CASSSNSGRNNEQYF.

V and J are TRBV7-8 and TRBJ2-7; 11 bases map to TRBD2. The V and J ends lost 5 bases and 7 bases, in that order; junction bases with no gene match: 13. In germline, CDR1 is SGHVS, CDR2 FQNEAQ. This CDR3 spans 16 amino acids. The CDR3 reads CASSPNPTSGSFEQYF. The CDR3 bases are TGTGCCAGCAGCCCGAATCCCACTAGCGGGAGTTTTGAGCAGTACTTC.

This chain uses TRBV9 with TRBJ2-3; 7 nucleotides match TRBD1. V was clipped by 4 bases and J by 2 bases; unmatched bases: 7. The germline CDR1 and CDR2 sequences are SGDLS and YYNGEE. CDR3 length: 15 amino acids. This chain's CDR3 is CASSLQGLVTDTQYF. The CDR3 DNA reads as TGTGCCAGCAGCCTACAGGGGCTGGTCACAGATACGCAGTATTTT. Based on the CDR3 plus reference TRBV9 and TRBJ2-3, the full variable domain is DSGVTQTPKHLITATGQRVTLRCSPRSGDLSVYWYQQSLDQGLQFLIQYYNGEERAKGNILERFSAQQFPDLHSELNLSSLELGDSALYFCASSLQGLVTDTQYFGPGTRLTVL.

The chain uses TRBV11-3 and TRBJ2-5, with 7 bases that match TRBD2. Trimming cost V 5 bases and J 4 bases; bases outside gene matches: 10. Germline V gene data show CDR1 as SGHNT and CDR2 as YENEEA. The CDR3 covers 15 residues. CDR3 protein: CASSPRSGRGETQYF. DNA of the CDR3: TGTGCCAGCAGCCCTAGAAGTGGGAGGGGAGAGACCCAGTACTTC.

The CDR3 region is CASSLARQRAFF. For the CDR3, the DNA is TGTGCCAGCAGCTTAGCGCGACAGAGAGCTTTCTTT. The chain couples TRBV7-9 to TRBJ1-1; a possible D gene is TRBD1 (5 bases). The CDR3 spans 12 residues. CDR1 and CDR2 (germline): SEHNR, FQNEAQ (reference sequence). Between the trimmed V and J ends, which lost 0 bases and 10 bases, there was a span of 9 bases.